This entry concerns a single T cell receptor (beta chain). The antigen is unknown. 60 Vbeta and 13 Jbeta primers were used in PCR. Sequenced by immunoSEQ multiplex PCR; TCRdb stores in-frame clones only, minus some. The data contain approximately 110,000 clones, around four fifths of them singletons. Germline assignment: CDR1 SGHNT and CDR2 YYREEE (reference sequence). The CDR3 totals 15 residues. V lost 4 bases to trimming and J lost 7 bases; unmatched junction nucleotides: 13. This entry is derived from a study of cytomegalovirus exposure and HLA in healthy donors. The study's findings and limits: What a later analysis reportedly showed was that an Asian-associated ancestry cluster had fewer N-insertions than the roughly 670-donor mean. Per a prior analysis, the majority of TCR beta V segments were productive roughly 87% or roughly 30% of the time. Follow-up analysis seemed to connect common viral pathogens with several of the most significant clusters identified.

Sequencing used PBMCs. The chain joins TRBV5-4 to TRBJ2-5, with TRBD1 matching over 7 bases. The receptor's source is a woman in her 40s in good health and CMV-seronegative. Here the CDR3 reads CASSARLGTEGTQYF. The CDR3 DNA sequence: TGTGCCAGCAGCGCTCGCCTAGGGACAGAGGGGACCCAGTACTTC.